The rows below give T cell receptor beta chains drawn from one sample of a study of T cells in localized non-small cell lung cancer. The method was immunoSEQ multiplex PCR; TCRdb's version includes in-frame clones alone and lacks a portion of them. The table includes 50,000 to 55,000 clones, 70% to 90% detected once. The source material was PBMCs, sampled before any cancer treatment. The receptors were gathered from a female donor with stage II lung adenocarcinoma. Each CDR3 is given with its conserved first and last residue. The D gene is left open where the match is weak. For some rows the clone size is stated as once, few or many, or as a class when expanded; others skip it.

D gene,J gene,clone size,V gene,CDR3 DNA,CDR3 protein
TRBD1,TRBJ1-1,-,TRBV7-9,TGTGCCAGCAGCCCATTAACAGGGGCCGGAGGCACTGAAGCTTTCTTT,CASSPLTGAGGTEAFF
-,TRBJ2-7,-,TRBV6-6,TGTGCCAGCAGTTACCCACCCTCCCTCGAGCAGTACTTC,CASSYPPSLEQYF
-,TRBJ1-3,-,TRBV10-3,TGTGCCATCAGTGAGACGCGGGACGCCAGCTCTGGAAACACCATATATTTT,CAISETRDASSGNTIYF
TRBD1,TRBJ2-7,once,TRBV2,TGTGCCAGCAGTGAAGGGACAGGTTTCTACGAGCAGTACTTC,CASSEGTGFYEQYF
TRBD1,TRBJ1-1,-,TRBV10-3,TGTGCCATCAGTGACCTCGAGGGGGCAATTGCTGAAGCTTTCTTT,CAISDLEGAIAEAFF
-,TRBJ2-3,few,TRBV7-2,TGTGCCAGCAGCCTATATACGTTAGGCACAGATACGCAGTATTTT,CASSLYTLGTDTQYF
TRBD1,TRBJ1-1,once,TRBV11-2,TGTGCCAGCAGCATAGGGACAGTGGGAGCTTTCTTT,CASSIGTVGAFF
-,TRBJ1-1,-,TRBV6-5,TGTGCCAGCAGTTACAGGGAAAAAATGAACACTGAAGCTTTCTTT,CASSYREKMNTEAFF
-,TRBJ1-1,few,TRBV5-4,TGTGCCAGCAGCTTGGCCGCGAACACTGAAGCTTTCTTT,CASSLAANTEAFF
-,TRBJ1-5,-,TRBV4-1,TGCGCCAGCAGCCAAGAGGTAAGGTCAGCCTATAGCAATCAGCCCCAGCATTTT,CASSQEVRSAYSNQPQHF
-,TRBJ2-7,-,TRBV5-1,TGCGCCAGCAGCTGGAGGGGCAGGGGAGGGGACGAGCAGTACTTC,CASSWRGRGGDEQYF
-,TRBJ1-6,once,TRBV7-9,TGTGCCAGCAGTAAAACGGGGGTGGAAGCCCTCCACTTT,CASSKTGVEALHF
-,TRBJ1-1,-,TRBV11-2,TGTGCCAGCAGCTTGGGTTCGGGACACACTGAAGCTTTCTTT,CASSLGSGHTEAFF
-,TRBJ1-2,-,TRBV5-8,TGTGCCAGCAGCACACGGAACCGAGGCATTGGCTACACCTTC,CASSTRNRGIGYTF
-,TRBJ2-5,once,TRBV19,TGTGCCAGTAGTACAGCGACAGCGTACCAAGAGACCCAGTACTTC,CASSTATAYQETQYF
-,TRBJ1-1,-,TRBV9,TGTGCCAGCACCGCAGCTACAGCGGGAACTGAAGCTTTCTTT,CASTAATAGTEAFF
-,TRBJ1-2,-,TRBV10-3,TGTGCCATCAGTGAGTCGAAAGTAGACCCGATGGATGGCTACACCTTC,CAISESKVDPMDGYTF
TRBD1,TRBJ1-6,-,TRBV5-6,TGTGCCAGCAGCTTGGGGATCGGGACAGGTGCGAAGGGAAATTCACCCCTCCACTTT,CASSLGIGTGAKGNSPLHF